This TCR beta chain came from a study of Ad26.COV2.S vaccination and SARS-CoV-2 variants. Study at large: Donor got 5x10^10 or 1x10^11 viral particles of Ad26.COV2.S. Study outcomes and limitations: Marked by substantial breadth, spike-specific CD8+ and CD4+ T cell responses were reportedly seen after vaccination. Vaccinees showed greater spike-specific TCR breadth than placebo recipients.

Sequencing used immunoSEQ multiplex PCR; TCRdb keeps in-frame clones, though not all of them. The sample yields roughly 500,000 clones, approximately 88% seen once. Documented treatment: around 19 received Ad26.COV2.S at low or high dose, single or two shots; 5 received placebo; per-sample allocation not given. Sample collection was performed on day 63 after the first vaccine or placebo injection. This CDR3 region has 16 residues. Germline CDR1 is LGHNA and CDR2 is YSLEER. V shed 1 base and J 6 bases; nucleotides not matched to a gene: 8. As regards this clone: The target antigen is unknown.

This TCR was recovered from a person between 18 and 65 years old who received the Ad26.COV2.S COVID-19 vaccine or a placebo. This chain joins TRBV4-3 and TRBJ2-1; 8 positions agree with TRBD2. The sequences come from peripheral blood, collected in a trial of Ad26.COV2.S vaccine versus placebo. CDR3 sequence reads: CASSQGGTRPSNEQFF. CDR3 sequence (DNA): TGCGCCAGCAGCCAAGGTGGGACTAGACCCTCCAATGAGCAGTTCTTC.